Shown below are 4 T cell receptor beta chains from a single sample sequenced in a study of blood T cell repertoires in COVID-19. Sequenced by immunoSEQ multiplex PCR; TCRdb stores in-frame clones only, minus some. The repertoire holds roughly 170,000 clones, approximately 84% seen once, with around 7.6% in the top ten. The source material was peripheral blood. The receptors shown here come from a man in his forties or fifties who had recovered from COVID-19.

V usage is TRBV11-3 and J usage is TRBJ2-5; TRBD2 aligns across 7 bases. This CDR3 comprises 14 residues. V shed 3 bases, J shed 4 bases, and the junction held 5 bases outside the gene matches. CDR1 is SGHNT and CDR2 is YENEEA in the germline V gene. The CDR3, as DNA: TGTGCCAGCAGCTTTGTATCGGGGGGAGAGACCCAGTACTTC. Its translation is CASSFVSGGETQYF.

This chain joins TRBV6-2 or TRBV6-3 and TRBJ1-6, with D hard to call. Looked up from germline, CDR1 is MNHEY and CDR2 is SVGEGT. The germline V and J ends were trimmed by 3 bases and 2 bases, with 8 bases remaining between them. This CDR3 is 15 amino acids long. The CDR3 nucleotides read TGTGCCAGCAGTTATTCGGGGACCTATAATTCACCCCTCCACTTT. It codes for CASSYSGTYNSPLHF.

The V gene is TRBV9, the J gene TRBJ2-1, with D tentatively TRBD2 (6 bases). V was pared by 0 bases and J by 2 bases, with 9 bases between. Germline assignment: CDR1 SGDLS and CDR2 YYNGEE. This CDR3 is 15 amino acids long. The CDR3 bases are TGTGCCAGCAGCGTAGGGGGGGAAGCCTACAATGAGCAGTTCTTC. Residues: CASSVGGEAYNEQFF.

This clone was observed a handful of times. The chain couples TRBV11-2 to TRBJ2-5; 11 nucleotides line up with TRBD1. The J segment lost 5 bases and the V segment lost 0 bases, leaving 2 bases of the junction unmatched. Looked up from germline, CDR1 is SGHAT and CDR2 is FQNNGV. The CDR3 length is 15 residues. The CDR3 region is CASSLEGTGGETQYF. The CDR3 DNA reads TGTGCCAGCAGCTTAGAGGGGACAGGGGGGGAGACCCAGTACTTC.